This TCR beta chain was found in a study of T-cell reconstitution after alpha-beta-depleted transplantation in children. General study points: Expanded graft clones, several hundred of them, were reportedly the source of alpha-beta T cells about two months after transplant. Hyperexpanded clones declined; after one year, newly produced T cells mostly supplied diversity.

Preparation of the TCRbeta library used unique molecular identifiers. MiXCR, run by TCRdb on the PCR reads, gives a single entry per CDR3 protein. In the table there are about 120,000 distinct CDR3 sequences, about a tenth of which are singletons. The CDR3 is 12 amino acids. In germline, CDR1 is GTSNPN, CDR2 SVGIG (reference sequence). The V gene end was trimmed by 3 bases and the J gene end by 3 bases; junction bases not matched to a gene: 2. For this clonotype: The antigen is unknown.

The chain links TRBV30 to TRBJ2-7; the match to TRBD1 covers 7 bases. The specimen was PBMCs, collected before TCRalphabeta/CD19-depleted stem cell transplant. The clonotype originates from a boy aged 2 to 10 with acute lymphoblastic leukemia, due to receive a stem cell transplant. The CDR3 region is CAWSQGDYEQYF. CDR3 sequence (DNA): TGTGCCTGGAGCCAGGGGGACTACGAGCAGTACTTC.